The rows below give T cell receptor beta chains drawn from one sample of a study of cytomegalovirus exposure and HLA in healthy donors. Profiling relied on immunoSEQ multiplex PCR, and the TCRdb table lists in-frame clones only, not all of them. The table lists 150,000 or so clones, around 80% of them singletons. Material for sequencing was PBMCs. Receptors were obtained from a woman younger than 35 in good health and CMV-seronegative. CDR3s include the opening cysteine and the closing phenylalanine or tryptophan.

CDR3 length	V gene	CDR3 protein
16	TRBV2	CASSTTTSGRTYEQYF
16	TRBV6-5	CASSYRRDYHYNEQFF
12	TRBV30	CAWSVLGGELFF
14	TRBV2	CASSEGQGSYEQYF
14	TRBV27	CASSLRGGTDTQYF
15	TRBV7-6	CASSLVGRARDTQYF
13	TRBV5-1	CASRSTGSGELFF
14	TRBV6-6	CASSRQADNSPLHF
16	TRBV4-1	CASSRSAGGGNQPQHF
16	TRBV2	CASTATRASGANVLTF
16	TRBV7-8	CASSSTSGLSYNEQFF
13	TRBV19	CASRTGANYGYTF
17	TRBV28	CASSFFTSGTKYNEQFF
14	TRBV7-9	CASGIALEVEKLFF
14	TRBV13	CASRPQGSTDTQYF
14	TRBV7-2	CASSRGRGSGELFF
13	TRBV5-1	CASSSPGYYEQCF